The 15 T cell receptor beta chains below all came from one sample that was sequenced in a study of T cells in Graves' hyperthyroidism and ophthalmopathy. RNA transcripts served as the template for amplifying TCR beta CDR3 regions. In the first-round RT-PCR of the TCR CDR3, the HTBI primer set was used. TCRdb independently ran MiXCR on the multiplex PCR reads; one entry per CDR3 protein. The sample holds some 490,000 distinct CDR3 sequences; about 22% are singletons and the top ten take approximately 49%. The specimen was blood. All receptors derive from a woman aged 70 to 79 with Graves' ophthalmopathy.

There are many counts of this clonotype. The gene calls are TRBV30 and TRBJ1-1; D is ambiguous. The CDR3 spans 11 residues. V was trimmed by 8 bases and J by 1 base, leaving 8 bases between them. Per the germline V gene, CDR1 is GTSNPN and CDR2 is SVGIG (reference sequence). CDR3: CAMERNTEAFF. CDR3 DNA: TGTGCCATGGAACGGAACACTGAAGCTTTCTTT.

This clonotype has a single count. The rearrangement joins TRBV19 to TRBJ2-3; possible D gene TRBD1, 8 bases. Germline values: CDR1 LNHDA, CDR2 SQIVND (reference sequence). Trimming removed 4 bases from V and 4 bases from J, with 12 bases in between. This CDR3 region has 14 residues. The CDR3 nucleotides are TGTGCCAGTAGTAGGACAGGGAGGGCAGATACGCAGTATTTT. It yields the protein CASSRTGRADTQYF.

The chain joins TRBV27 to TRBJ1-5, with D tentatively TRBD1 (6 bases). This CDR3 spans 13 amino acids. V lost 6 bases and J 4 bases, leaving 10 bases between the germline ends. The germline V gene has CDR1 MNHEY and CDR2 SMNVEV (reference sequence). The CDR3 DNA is TGTGCCAGCAGCCGAGGACAGAATCAGCCCCAGCATTTT. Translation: CASSRGQNQPQHF.

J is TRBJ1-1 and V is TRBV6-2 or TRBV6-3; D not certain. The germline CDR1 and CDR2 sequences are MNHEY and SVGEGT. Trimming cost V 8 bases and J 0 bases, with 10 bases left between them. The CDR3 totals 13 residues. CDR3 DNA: TGTGCCAGCCTAGACAATATGAACACTGAAGCTTTCTTT. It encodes CASLDNMNTEAFF.

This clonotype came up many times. CDR3 DNA: TGTGCCAGCAGCCGAGGACAGGGGGCTTCCTACGAGCAGTACTTC. This gives the protein CASSRGQGASYEQYF. The V call is TRBV11-2, the J call TRBJ2-7; 11 bases agree with TRBD1. CDR1 is SGHAT and CDR2 is FQNNGV in the germline V gene. The CDR3 is 15 amino acids. The V and J ends lost 5 bases and 1 base, in that order; junction bases with no gene match: 4.

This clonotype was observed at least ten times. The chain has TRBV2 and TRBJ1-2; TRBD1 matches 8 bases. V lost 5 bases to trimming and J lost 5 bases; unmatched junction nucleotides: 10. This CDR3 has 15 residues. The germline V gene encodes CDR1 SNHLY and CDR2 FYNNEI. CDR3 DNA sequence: TGTGCCAGCAGTAAAATTGCGACAGGGGAGTATGGCTACACCTTC. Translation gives CASSKIATGEYGYTF.

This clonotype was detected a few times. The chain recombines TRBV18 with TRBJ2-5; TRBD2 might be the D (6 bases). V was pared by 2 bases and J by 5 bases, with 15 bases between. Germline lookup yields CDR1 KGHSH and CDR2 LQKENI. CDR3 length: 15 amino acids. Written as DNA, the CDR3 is TGTGCCAGCTCACCAAGGTCCAGGGCGGGGGAGACCCAGTACTTC. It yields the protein CASSPRSRAGETQYF.

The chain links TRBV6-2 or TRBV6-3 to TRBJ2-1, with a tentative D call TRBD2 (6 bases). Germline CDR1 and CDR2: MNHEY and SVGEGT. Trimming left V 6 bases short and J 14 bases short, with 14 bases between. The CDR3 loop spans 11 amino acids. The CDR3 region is CASRVTGGEFF. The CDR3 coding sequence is TGTGCCAGCAGGGTAACAGGCGGGGAGTTCTTC.

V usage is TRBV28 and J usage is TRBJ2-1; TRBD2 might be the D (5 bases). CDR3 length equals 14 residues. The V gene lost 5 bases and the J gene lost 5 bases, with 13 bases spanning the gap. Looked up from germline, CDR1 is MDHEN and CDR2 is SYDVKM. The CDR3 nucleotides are TGTGCCAGCAGTCGAAGGACTCAACACAATGAGCAGTTCTTC. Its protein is CASSRRTQHNEQFF.

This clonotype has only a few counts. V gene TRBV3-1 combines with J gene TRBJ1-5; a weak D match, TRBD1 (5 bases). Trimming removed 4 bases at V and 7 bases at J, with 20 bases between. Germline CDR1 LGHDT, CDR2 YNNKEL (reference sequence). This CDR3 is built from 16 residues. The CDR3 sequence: CASSRGSRGLRQPQHF. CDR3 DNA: TGTGCCAGCAGCCGGGGGTCGAGAGGGCTTCGGCAGCCCCAGCATTTT.

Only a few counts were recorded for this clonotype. CDR3 protein: CASSYTGGGNQPQHF. CDR3 DNA: TGTGCCAGCAGTTATACAGGGGGGGGCAATCAGCCCCAGCATTTT. The chain has TRBV2 and TRBJ1-5; 8 bases match TRBD1. With 5 bases clipped from V and 2 bases from J, the junction kept 5 bases outside the gene matches. This CDR3 contains 15 residues. From germline, CDR1 is SNHLY and CDR2 FYNNEI.

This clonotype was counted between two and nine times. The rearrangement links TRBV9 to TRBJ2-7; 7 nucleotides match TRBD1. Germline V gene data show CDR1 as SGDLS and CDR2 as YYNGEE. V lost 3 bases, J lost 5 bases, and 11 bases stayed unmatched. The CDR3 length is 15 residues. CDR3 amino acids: CASSGGGATPNEQYF. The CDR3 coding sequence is TGTGCCAGCAGCGGAGGGGGCGCAACTCCTAACGAGCAGTACTTC.

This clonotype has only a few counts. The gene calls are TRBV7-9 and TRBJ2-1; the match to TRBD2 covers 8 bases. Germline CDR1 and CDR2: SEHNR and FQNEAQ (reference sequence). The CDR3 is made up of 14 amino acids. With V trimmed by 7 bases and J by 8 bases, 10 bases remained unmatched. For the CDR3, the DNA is TGTGCCAGCATGCCCCCCCCGGGGGGGCATGAGCAGTTCTTC. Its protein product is CASMPPPGGHEQFF.

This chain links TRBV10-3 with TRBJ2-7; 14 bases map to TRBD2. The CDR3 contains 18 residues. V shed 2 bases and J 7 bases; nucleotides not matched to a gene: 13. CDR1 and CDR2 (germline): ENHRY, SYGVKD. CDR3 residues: CAISETGMGLAGDGEQYF. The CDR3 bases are TGTGCCATCAGTGAGACCGGGATGGGACTAGCGGGAGACGGGGAGCAGTACTTC.

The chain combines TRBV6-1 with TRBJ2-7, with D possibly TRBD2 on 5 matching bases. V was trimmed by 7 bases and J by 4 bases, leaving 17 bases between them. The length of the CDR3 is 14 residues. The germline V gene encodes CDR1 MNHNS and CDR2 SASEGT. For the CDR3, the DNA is TGTGCCAGCACTCCGGCGGGTCGCGAGTACGAGCAGTACTTC. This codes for CASTPAGREYEQYF.